This entry features one T cell receptor beta chain sequence. TCRdb keeps only in-frame clones here, not all; method: immunoSEQ multiplex PCR. This table has roughly 5,000 clones, 81% appearing once. The CDR3 length is 17 residues. The germline V gene has CDR1 MGHRA and CDR2 YSYEKL. V shed 2 bases and J shed 1 base, with 18 bases lying between them. This sample is drawn from a study of immune evolution from preneoplasia to lung adenocarcinoma. This sequence was found in a person aged 50-69 years with lung adenocarcinoma. The chain recombines TRBV4-1 with TRBJ2-7, with a possible D match to TRBD1 (6 bases). What was sequenced was FFPE normal lung tissue adjacent to the tumor. The CDR3 loop is CASSQPLGGFGSYEQYF. In DNA form, the CDR3 reads TGCGCCAGCAGCCAACCTTTAGGGGGTTTCGGGTCCTACGAGCAGTACTTC.